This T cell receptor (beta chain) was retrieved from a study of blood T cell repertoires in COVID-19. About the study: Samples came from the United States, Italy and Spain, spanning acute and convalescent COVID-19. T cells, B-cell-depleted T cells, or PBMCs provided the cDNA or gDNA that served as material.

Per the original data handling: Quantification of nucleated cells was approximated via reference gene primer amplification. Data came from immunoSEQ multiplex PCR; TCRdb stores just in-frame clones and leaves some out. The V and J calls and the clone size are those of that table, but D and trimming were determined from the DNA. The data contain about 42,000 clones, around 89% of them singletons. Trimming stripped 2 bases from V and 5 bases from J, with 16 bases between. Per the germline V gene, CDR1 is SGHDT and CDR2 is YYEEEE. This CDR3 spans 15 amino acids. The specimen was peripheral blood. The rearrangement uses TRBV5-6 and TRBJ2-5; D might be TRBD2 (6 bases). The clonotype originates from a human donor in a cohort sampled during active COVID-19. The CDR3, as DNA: TGTGCCAGCAGCTTTAGCGGACTCCCTGGGGAGACCCAGTACTTC. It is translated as CASSFSGLPGETQYF.